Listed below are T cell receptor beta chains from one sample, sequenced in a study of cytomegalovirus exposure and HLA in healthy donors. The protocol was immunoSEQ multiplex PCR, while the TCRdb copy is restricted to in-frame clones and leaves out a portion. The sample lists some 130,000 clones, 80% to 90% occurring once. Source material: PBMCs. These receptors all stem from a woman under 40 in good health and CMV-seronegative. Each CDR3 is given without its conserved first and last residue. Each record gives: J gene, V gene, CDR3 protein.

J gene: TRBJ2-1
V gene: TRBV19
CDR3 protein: ASAPLGHSYNEQF

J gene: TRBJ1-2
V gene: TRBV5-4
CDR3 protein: ASSRGHGFYGYT

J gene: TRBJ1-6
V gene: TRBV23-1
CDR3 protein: ASSQDGTGIIHCYSPLH

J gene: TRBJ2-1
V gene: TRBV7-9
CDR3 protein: ASSQRPFGSGLRDNEQF

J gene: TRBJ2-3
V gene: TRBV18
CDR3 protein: ASSPLGLAVTDTQY

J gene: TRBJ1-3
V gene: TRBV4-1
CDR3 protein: ASSQRGWGSGNTIY

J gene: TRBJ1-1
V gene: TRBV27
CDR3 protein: ASSIQGGPGDTEAF

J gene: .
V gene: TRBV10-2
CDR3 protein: ASSHPYEQY

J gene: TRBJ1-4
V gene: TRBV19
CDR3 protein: ASSRIQGAQGEKLF

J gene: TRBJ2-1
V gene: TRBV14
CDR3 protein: ASSQESLLAGGYWGNNEQF

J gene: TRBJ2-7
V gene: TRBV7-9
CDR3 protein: ASSPRDRASYEQY

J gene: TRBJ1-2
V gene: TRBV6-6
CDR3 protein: ASRFRQGENYGYT

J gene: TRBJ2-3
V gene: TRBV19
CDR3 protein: ASSMGTRSPDTQY

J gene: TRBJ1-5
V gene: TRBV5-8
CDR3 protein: ASSSRRGFREGNQPQH

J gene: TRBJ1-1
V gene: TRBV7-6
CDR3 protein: ASGQGVNTEAF

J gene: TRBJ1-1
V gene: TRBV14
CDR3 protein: ASSQARGGGTEAF

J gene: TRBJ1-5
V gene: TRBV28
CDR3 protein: ASSFSTGGHQPQH

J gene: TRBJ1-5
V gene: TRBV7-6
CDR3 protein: ASSSNRQGQNQPQH

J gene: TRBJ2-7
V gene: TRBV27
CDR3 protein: ASRTGQSYEQY

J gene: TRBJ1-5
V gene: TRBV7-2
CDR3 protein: ASSPGTGNYQPQH

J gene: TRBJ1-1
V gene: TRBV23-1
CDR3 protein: ASSQGASGTEAF

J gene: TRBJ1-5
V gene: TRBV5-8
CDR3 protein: ASSGGGNQPQH

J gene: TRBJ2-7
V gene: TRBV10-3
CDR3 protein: AISDTLAGGYEQY

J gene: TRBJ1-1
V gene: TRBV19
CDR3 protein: ASSRLRTEAF

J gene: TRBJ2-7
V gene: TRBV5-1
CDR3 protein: ASSYDRGSYEQY

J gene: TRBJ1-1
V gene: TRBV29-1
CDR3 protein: SVEVTGMNTEAF

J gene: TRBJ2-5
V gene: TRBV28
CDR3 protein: ASSEDGTGRETQY

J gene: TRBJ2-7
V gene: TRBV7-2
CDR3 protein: ASSLAWGGGAYEQY

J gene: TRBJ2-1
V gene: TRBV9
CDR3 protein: ASSPSGGSSYNEQF

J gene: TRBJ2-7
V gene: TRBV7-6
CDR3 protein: ASSRIGSYEQY

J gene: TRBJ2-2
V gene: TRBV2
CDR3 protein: ASSERGGGELF

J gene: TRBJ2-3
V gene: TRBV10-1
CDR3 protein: ANPGLAGAPTDTQY

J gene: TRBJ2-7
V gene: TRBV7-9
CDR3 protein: ASSLDSRKRY

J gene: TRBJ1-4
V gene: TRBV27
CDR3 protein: ASSPRTGEDEKLF

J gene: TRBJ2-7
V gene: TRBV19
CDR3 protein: ASSKVALPSYEQY

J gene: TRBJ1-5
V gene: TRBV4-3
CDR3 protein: ASSQSLGGKGPQH

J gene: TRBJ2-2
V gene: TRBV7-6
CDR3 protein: ASSLGTATGELF

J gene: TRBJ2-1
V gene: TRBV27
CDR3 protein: ASRLTSGGYNEQF

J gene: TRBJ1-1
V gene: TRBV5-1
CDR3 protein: ASSLNRGTEAF

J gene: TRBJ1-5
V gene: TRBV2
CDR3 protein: ASRNGQGRNQPQH

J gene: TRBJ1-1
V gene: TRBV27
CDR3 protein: ASSHGTGEAF